Each of the 10 T cell receptor beta chains below was sequenced from the same sample in a study of blood T cell repertoires in COVID-19. TCRdb keeps only in-frame clones here, not all; method: immunoSEQ multiplex PCR. The sample lists 200,000 to 250,000 clones, approximately 86% occurring once. The specimen sequenced was PBMCs or T cells enriched from blood (not recorded which). These TCRs come from a middle-aged woman with acute COVID-19.

The rearrangement joins TRBV6-5 to TRBJ1-2; D unclear. Per the germline V gene, CDR1 is MNHEY and CDR2 is SVGAGI. The length of the CDR3 is 13 residues. The V and J ends lost 2 bases and 4 bases respectively, with 8 bases between them. CDR3 bases: TGTGCCAGCAGTTACGACACCTTCTATGGCTACACCTTC. It codes for CASSYDTFYGYTF.

This clone was found once. V is TRBV15 and J is TRBJ2-3; 15 bases agree with TRBD2. Losses at the gene ends were 0 bases for V and 1 base for J; bases not matched to a gene: 8. The CDR3 length is 20 residues. Germline V CDR1 and CDR2: LNHNV, YYDKDF (reference sequence). The chain's CDR3 is CATSRDMGLAGGGGTDTQYF. The CDR3 bases are TGTGCCACCAGCAGAGATATGGGACTAGCGGGAGGAGGGGGCACAGATACGCAGTATTTT.

The chain combines TRBV28 with TRBJ1-1; TRBD1 is a possible D gene (5 bases). CDR3 length: 15 amino acids. Trimming pared 3 bases from V and 4 bases from J, leaving 15 bases between. Germline CDR1 and CDR2: MDHEN and SYDVKM. The CDR3 loop reads CASSLLAGRITEAFF. CDR3 nucleotides: TGTGCCAGCAGTTTGCTAGCAGGGAGGATCACTGAAGCTTTCTTT. The entire variable domain, with the rest obtained from reference TRBV28 and TRBJ1-1, is as follows: DVKVTQSSRYLVKRTGEKVFLECVQDMDHENMFWYRQDPGLGLRLIYFSYDVKMKEKGDIPEGYSVSREKKERFSLILESASTNQTSMYLCASSLLAGRITEAFFGQGTRLTVV.

This rearrangement joins TRBV4-3 to TRBJ1-2; possible D gene TRBD1, 5 bases. The germline V and J ends were trimmed by 2 bases and 1 base, with 11 bases remaining between them. The CDR3 is 15 residues long. From germline, CDR1 is LGHNA and CDR2 YSLEER. In nucleotides, the CDR3 is TGCGCCAGCAGCCAAACGAATCAGGGTAACTATGGCTACACCTTC. It yields the protein CASSQTNQGNYGYTF.

This rearrangement joins TRBV28 to TRBJ2-7, with a possible D match to TRBD2 (6 bases). Germline V gene data show CDR1 as MDHEN and CDR2 as SYDVKM. CDR3 size: 15 residues. V shed 8 bases and J shed 2 bases, with 19 bases lying between them. CDR3 sequence: CASHSAGGPTYEQYF. The CDR3 bases are TGTGCCAGCCACTCTGCAGGAGGGCCAACCTACGAGCAGTACTTC.

This clone was detected only once. The CDR3 region is CASAQKGSVANEKLFF. CDR3 DNA sequence: TGTGCCAGCGCCCAAAAGGGGTCGGTGGCTAATGAAAAACTGTTTTTT. The chain carries TRBV4-2 and TRBJ1-4; possibly TRBD1 for D (5 bases). Per germline, CDR1 LGHNA and CDR2 YNFKEQ. Trimming removed 8 bases from V and 3 bases from J, with 19 bases in between. The CDR3 is made up of 16 amino acids.

This chain connects TRBV28 to TRBJ2-7; no firm D call. This CDR3 is 12 amino acids long. V lost 2 bases and J 7 bases, leaving 9 bases between the germline ends. Germline V lookup: CDR1 MDHEN, CDR2 SYDVKM. The CDR3 nucleotides are TGTGCCAGCAGTTTACAGACATCGGAGCAGTACTTC. Translating gives CASSLQTSEQYF.

CDR3 sequence: CASGQMTGSEQYF. DNA of the CDR3: TGTGCTAGTGGTCAAATGACAGGGAGCGAGCAGTACTTC. This chain links TRBV12-5 with TRBJ2-7; 7 bases fit TRBD1. This CDR3 comprises 13 residues. Germline lookup yields CDR1 LGHNT and CDR2 FRNRAP. The V gene end was trimmed by 5 bases and the J gene end by 6 bases; junction bases not matched to a gene: 7.

This clone was seen more than once but under ten times. V and J are TRBV18 and TRBJ2-2; 10 nucleotides agree with TRBD1. The CDR3 contains 16 residues. Germline V gene data show CDR1 as KGHSH and CDR2 as LQKENI. V was pared by 6 bases and J by 5 bases, with 9 bases of the junction left unmatched. The CDR3 loop reads CASSPGTGERTGELFF. The CDR3 DNA reads as TGTGCCAGCTCGCCCGGGACAGGGGAAAGGACCGGGGAGCTGTTTTTT.

The rearrangement joins TRBV5-8 to TRBJ1-1; D is unclear. The V end lost 3 bases, the J end lost 1 base, and 10 bases lay between the germline ends. Germline V gives CDR1 SGHTS, CDR2 YDEGEE. This CDR3 spans 14 amino acids. The CDR3 DNA reads as TGTGCCAGCAGCTATTCGGCGGGGAACACTGAAGCTTTCTTT. This translates into CASSYSAGNTEAFF. The full variable domain, with the rest looked up from reference TRBV5-8 and TRBJ1-1, is EAGVTQSPTHLIKTRGQQATLRCSPISGHTSVYWYQQALGLGLQFLLWYDEGEERNRGNFPPRFSGRQFPNYSSELNVNALELEDSALYLCASSYSAGNTEAFFGQGTRLTVV.